Listed below are T cell receptor beta chains from one sample, sequenced in a study of blood T cell repertoires in COVID-19. The method was immunoSEQ multiplex PCR; TCRdb's version includes in-frame clones alone and lacks a portion of them. The sample includes 150,000 to 200,000 clones, 90% of them seen just once. Sequencing was performed on peripheral blood. These receptors came from a middle-aged man with acute or convalescent COVID-19. The conserved cysteine and the conserved F or W are not part of the CDR3 here.

v_call cdr3_aa
TRBV18 ASSGDRKTEAF
TRBV13 ASSSLSGDADTQY
TRBV7-2 ASSRLDTEAF
TRBV28 ASSRSDRGSRYGYT
TRBV27 ASSLAGNQPQH
TRBV10-3 ATEPQEPLAGGADTQY
TRBV20-1 SARDPREQY
TRBV28 ASTSLAGMNTEAF
TRBV5-8 ASSRLMNTEAF
TRBV24-1 ATSDSGADNTGELF
TRBV13 ASSFFTGDTDTQY
TRBV18 ASSPGTVNEKLF
TRBV6-1 ASSEGPPRTATNQPQH
TRBV3-1/TRBV3-2 ASSQGGLSQETQY
TRBV27 ASSRGRGGFGELF
TRBV4-3 ASSQALAIETQY
TRBV30 AWSGGQLNRGKGRGYT
TRBV27 ASSWGRGGEAF
TRBV10-3 AISRTSGGYNEQF
TRBV2 ASSASMVETQY
TRBV30 ACASGSITDTQY
TRBV28 ASLTTRAPTARKLF
TRBV30 AWSLGQGSEQY
TRBV10-3 AIMRGGHDNEQF
TRBV25-1 ASSEGGSYEQY
TRBV9 ASSPPGLAGFAGELF
TRBV24-1 ATSDYTGLGYT
TRBV2 ASTSDRATYEQY
TRBV4-2 ASSQDREGPRDSPLH
TRBV27 ASMPPGGQETQY
TRBV9 ASSVEEGSYNEQF
TRBV3-1/TRBV3-2 ASSGRGGLREQF
TRBV30 AWATSGGTDTQY
TRBV7-9 ASSSLLSGVVSLDEQF
TRBV14 ASSPRGRDEQF
TRBV7-9 ASSLASGRANQPQH
TRBV28 ASRQGDQPQH
TRBV19 ASSTGTGLPYEQY
TRBV5-4 ASSPLGGAQSGEQF
TRBV7-9 ASSLGYSSNQPQH
TRBV7-9 ASSSTSGGYNEQF
TRBV19 ASSQERYNQPQH
TRBV7-8 ASRSYTYNEQF
TRBV27 ASGDGLAGGSEQF
TRBV9 ASSVSPFSNQPQH
TRBV6-5 ASRLGTGGTGELF
TRBV27 ASSSPLPRGEQF
TRBV27 ASKLDRGPQPQH
TRBV19 ATGTDYTGELF
TRBV4-1 ASSQGPGGPADTQY
TRBV5-1 ASSLHDRARGAF
TRBV19 ASTGGSQGARNGELF